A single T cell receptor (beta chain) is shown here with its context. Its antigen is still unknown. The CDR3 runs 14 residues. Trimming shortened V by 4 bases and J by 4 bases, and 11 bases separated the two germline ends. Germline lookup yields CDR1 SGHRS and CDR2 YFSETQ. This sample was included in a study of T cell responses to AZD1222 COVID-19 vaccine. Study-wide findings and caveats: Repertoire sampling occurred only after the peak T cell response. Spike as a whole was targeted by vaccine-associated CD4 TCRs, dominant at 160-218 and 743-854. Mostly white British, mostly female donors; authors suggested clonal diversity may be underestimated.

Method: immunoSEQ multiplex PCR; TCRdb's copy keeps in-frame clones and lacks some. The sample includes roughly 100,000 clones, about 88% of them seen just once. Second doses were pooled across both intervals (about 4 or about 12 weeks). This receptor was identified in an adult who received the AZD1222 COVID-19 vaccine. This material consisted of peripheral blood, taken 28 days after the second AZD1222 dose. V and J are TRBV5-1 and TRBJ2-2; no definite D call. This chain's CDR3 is CASSLPTGTGELFF. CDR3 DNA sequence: TGCGCCAGCAGCCTACCGACGGGCACCGGGGAGCTGTTTTTT.